A selection of T cell receptor beta chains follows, all from one sample in a study of Ad26.COV2.S vaccination and SARS-CoV-2 variants. The table came from immunoSEQ multiplex PCR; TCRdb's copy has only in-frame clones and leaves some out. The data contain around 340,000 clones, approximately 90% of them singletons. Source: peripheral blood, taken in a trial of Ad26.COV2.S vaccine versus placebo. The source is a person between 18 and 59 years old who received the Ad26.COV2.S COVID-19 vaccine or a placebo. The CDR3 runs from the conserved cysteine through the conserved F or W. The order of the fields is J gene, V gene, clone size, D gene, CDR3 protein, CDR3 DNA. The D gene is left open where the match is weak. Clone size is given for some rows only: seen once, a few or many times, or a class if the clone is expanded.

j_gene: TRBJ1-3; v_gene: TRBV30; abundance: .; d_gene: .; CDR3aa: CAWRTTSSGNTIYF; CDR3nt: TGTGCCTGGAGAACAACTAGCTCTGGAAACACCATATATTTT
j_gene: TRBJ2-2; v_gene: TRBV6-6; abundance: .; d_gene: TRBD1; CDR3aa: CASKGQGQRAGELFF; CDR3nt: TGTGCCAGCAAGGGACAGGGGCAGCGAGCCGGGGAGCTGTTTTTT
j_gene: TRBJ1-5; v_gene: TRBV19; abundance: .; d_gene: .; CDR3aa: CASSYANWMRGSNQPQHF; CDR3nt: TGTGCCAGTAGCTATGCAAATTGGATGCGGGGCTCAAATCAGCCCCAGCATTTT
j_gene: TRBJ1-2; v_gene: TRBV6-2/TRBV6-3; abundance: .; d_gene: .; CDR3aa: CASSYFAEPKGGYTF; CDR3nt: TGTGCCAGCAGTTACTTCGCAGAGCCCAAAGGGGGCTACACCTTC
j_gene: TRBJ2-7; v_gene: TRBV24-1; abundance: .; d_gene: .; CDR3aa: CATSDGGRYEQYF; CDR3nt: TGTGCCACCAGTGACGGCGGCCGCTACGAGCAGTACTTC
j_gene: TRBJ2-7; v_gene: TRBV9; abundance: .; d_gene: TRBD1; CDR3aa: CASSDGTGGAYEQYF; CDR3nt: TGTGCCAGCAGCGACGGAACAGGGGGCGCGTACGAGCAGTACTTC
j_gene: TRBJ2-1; v_gene: TRBV7-2; abundance: .; d_gene: TRBD1; CDR3aa: CASSPPGGVLNEQFF; CDR3nt: TGTGCCAGCAGCCCCCCAGGGGGAGTGTTAAATGAGCAGTTCTTC
j_gene: TRBJ2-4; v_gene: TRBV7-2; abundance: .; d_gene: .; CDR3aa: CASSLGNLPLAKNIQYF; CDR3nt: TGTGCCAGCAGCTTAGGGAACCTCCCCTTAGCCAAAAACATTCAGTACTTC
j_gene: TRBJ1-3; v_gene: TRBV7-9; abundance: .; d_gene: .; CDR3aa: CASGKLAGNTIYF; CDR3nt: TGTGCCAGCGGGAAGTTAGCTGGAAACACCATATATTTT
j_gene: TRBJ1-1; v_gene: TRBV5-4; abundance: .; d_gene: .; CDR3aa: CASSLDWTEAFF; CDR3nt: TGTGCCAGCAGCTTGGATTGGACTGAAGCTTTCTTT
j_gene: TRBJ2-7; v_gene: TRBV6-1; abundance: .; d_gene: TRBD1; CDR3aa: CASSGGPGRGPYEQYF; CDR3nt: TGTGCCAGCAGTGGAGGCCCGGGCAGGGGGCCTTACGAGCAGTACTTC
j_gene: TRBJ1-2; v_gene: TRBV20-1; abundance: .; d_gene: TRBD1; CDR3aa: CSASKGTGNGYTF; CDR3nt: TGCAGTGCTAGTAAGGGGACAGGGAATGGCTACACCTTC
j_gene: TRBJ2-7; v_gene: TRBV7-9; abundance: few; d_gene: .; CDR3aa: CASSFRTALSYEQYF; CDR3nt: TGTGCCAGCAGCTTCCGGACAGCTCTCTCCTACGAGCAGTACTTC
j_gene: TRBJ1-1; v_gene: TRBV5-8; abundance: .; d_gene: TRBD1; CDR3aa: CASSLQGVTEAFF; CDR3nt: TGTGCCAGCAGCTTGCAGGGGGTCACTGAAGCTTTCTTT
j_gene: TRBJ1-2; v_gene: TRBV6-1; abundance: .; d_gene: TRBD1; CDR3aa: CASSGRDRPNGDYGYTF; CDR3nt: TGTGCCAGCAGTGGCCGGGACAGGCCTAACGGTGACTATGGCTACACCTTC
j_gene: TRBJ1-3; v_gene: TRBV6-5; abundance: .; d_gene: .; CDR3aa: CASRLTVTGNTIYF; CDR3nt: TGTGCCAGCCGGTTAACAGTAACTGGAAACACCATATATTTT
j_gene: TRBJ1-5; v_gene: TRBV27; abundance: .; d_gene: .; CDR3aa: CASRATGRGQPQHF; CDR3nt: TGTGCCAGCAGGGCTACAGGCCGGGGTCAGCCCCAGCATTTT
j_gene: TRBJ2-5; v_gene: TRBV6-2/TRBV6-3; abundance: .; d_gene: .; CDR3aa: CASSYVGQETQYF; CDR3nt: TGTGCCAGCAGTTACGTGGGCCAAGAGACCCAGTACTTC
j_gene: TRBJ1-1; v_gene: TRBV29-1; abundance: .; d_gene: TRBD1; CDR3aa: CSVDRGMNTEAFF; CDR3nt: TGCAGCGTGGACAGGGGCATGAACACTGAAGCTTTCTTT
j_gene: TRBJ2-7; v_gene: TRBV4-3; abundance: .; d_gene: .; CDR3aa: CASSQVLESSYEQYF; CDR3nt: TGCGCCAGCAGCCAAGTCTTAGAGAGCTCCTACGAGCAGTACTTC